These 14 T cell receptor beta chains were all obtained from the same sample, sequenced in a study of cytomegalovirus exposure and HLA in healthy donors. The PCR employed 60 Vbeta primers together with 13 Jbeta primers. Repertoires were generated with immunoSEQ multiplex PCR, while TCRdb's copy carries only in-frame clones and drops some. The sample has about 230,000 clones; around four fifths are singletons. Sequencing used PBMCs. These receptors all stem from a boy between 10 and 17 years old in good health and CMV-seronegative.

This clone has a single count. The chain is built from TRBV7-8 and TRBJ1-2, with unresolved D. The CDR3 totals 14 residues. Germline V gene lookup returns CDR1 SGHVS and CDR2 FQNEAQ. The V end was cut by 7 bases, the J end by 7 bases, with 19 bases between. CDR3 loop: CASTLSRAGFGYTF. In nucleotides, the CDR3 is TGTGCCAGCACCCTTTCCCGAGCGGGCTTTGGCTACACCTTC.

J is TRBJ2-2 and V is TRBV6-5; D is ambiguous. Germline V CDR1 and CDR2: MNHEY, SVGAGI. V lost 1 base, J lost 6 bases, and 15 bases lay in between. This CDR3 has 16 amino acids. The CDR3 DNA sequence: TGTGCCAGCAGTTACTACCCTCTCGAGATACCCGGGGAGCTGTTTTTT. This translates into CASSYYPLEIPGELFF.

The chain uses TRBV11-3 and TRBJ2-7; no firm D call. Trimming stripped 1 base from V and 4 bases from J, with 11 bases between. The germline CDR1 and CDR2 sequences are SGHNT and YENEEA. This CDR3 is built from 14 residues. CDR3 residues: CASSLAPWSYEQYF. The CDR3 DNA reads TGTGCCAGCAGCTTAGCCCCATGGAGTTACGAGCAGTACTTC. The whole variable domain, remainder taken from reference TRBV11-3 and TRBJ2-7, is EAGVVQSPRYKIIEKKQPVAFWCNPISGHNTLYWYLQNLGQGPELLIRYENEEAVDDSQLPKDRFSAERLKGVDSTLKIQPAELGDSAVYLCASSLAPWSYEQYFGPGTRLTVT.

The chain combines TRBV19 with TRBJ2-7, with D possibly TRBD1 on 5 matching bases. Trimming took off 5 bases at V and 0 bases at J, with 17 bases between the two ends. CDR3 length: 16 amino acids. Germline lookup yields CDR1 LNHDA and CDR2 SQIVND (reference sequence). The CDR3 loop is CASSDVRTRNSYEQYF. The CDR3 DNA follows: TGTGCCAGTAGTGACGTTCGGACACGAAACTCCTACGAGCAGTACTTC.

The rearrangement joins TRBV11-2 to TRBJ2-7; no clear D. Trimming removed 4 bases at V and 0 bases at J, with 7 bases between. This CDR3 is 13 amino acids long. Germline V CDR1 and CDR2: SGHAT, FQNNGV. The CDR3 loop reads CASSSRHSYEQYF. Written as DNA, the CDR3 is TGTGCCAGCAGCTCCCGACACTCCTACGAGCAGTACTTC.

The V call is TRBV11-3, the J call TRBJ1-1; D not resolved. The CDR3 runs 11 residues. CDR1 SGHNT and CDR2 YENEEA come from the germline V gene. V was clipped by 4 bases and J by 7 bases, with 7 bases between them. The CDR3 loop reads CASSSGREAFF. The CDR3, as DNA: TGTGCCAGCAGCTCCGGTCGTGAAGCTTTCTTT.

This chain connects TRBV5-6 to TRBJ1-2, with D maybe TRBD1 (5 bases). Germline loops: CDR1 SGHDT, CDR2 YYEEEE. The CDR3 totals 12 residues. Trimming pared 3 bases from V and 8 bases from J, leaving 11 bases between. The CDR3 DNA sequence: TGTGCCAGCAGCTCCACAGGTGACGGCTACACCTTC. As protein: CASSSTGDGYTF.

The J gene is TRBJ1-2, the V gene TRBV10-3; 12 nucleotides agree with TRBD1. The J segment lost 8 bases and the V segment lost 8 bases, leaving 9 bases of the junction unmatched. The CDR3 contains 14 residues. The V gene's germline CDR1 is ENHRY and CDR2 SYGVKD. CDR3 amino acids: CAIGGGTGGFGYTF. The CDR3 region has the DNA TGTGCCATCGGGGGCGGGACAGGGGGCTTCGGCTACACCTTC.

The genes are TRBV27 and TRBJ2-2; 8 bases map to TRBD2. The V segment lost 3 bases and the J segment 2 bases; nucleotides outside the gene matches: 2. CDR3 size: 15 residues. CDR1 and CDR2 from the germline V gene are MNHEY and SMNVEV (reference sequence). CDR3 amino acids: CASSFSGTNTGELFF. The CDR3 DNA reads as TGTGCCAGCAGTTTTAGCGGGACTAACACCGGGGAGCTGTTTTTT.

The chain combines TRBV29-1 with TRBJ1-4; the D is unclear. The germline gives CDR1 SQVTM, CDR2 ANQGSEA. The CDR3 runs 14 residues. Trimming removed 4 bases from V and 0 bases from J, with 9 bases in between. CDR3 DNA: TGCAGCGTTGCGACTATCGCAACTAATGAAAAACTGTTTTTT. This gives the protein CSVATIATNEKLFF.

V usage is TRBV6-1 and J usage is TRBJ1-1, with D perhaps TRBD1 (6 bases). The CDR3 is 13 amino acids. Germline V gene sequence: CDR1 MNHNS, CDR2 SASEGT. Trimming removed 5 bases from V and 3 bases from J, with 10 bases in between. This chain's CDR3 is CASSRTADTEAFF. The CDR3 bases are TGTGCCAGCAGTCGGACAGCAGACACTGAAGCTTTCTTT.

This chain connects TRBV11-3 to TRBJ2-5; D is possibly TRBD1 (6 bases). The CDR3 has 13 amino acids. V was clipped by 5 bases and J by 5 bases, with 12 bases between them. Germline V CDR1 and CDR2: SGHNT, YENEEA. As DNA, the CDR3 is TGTGCCAGCAGCAAAATCCAGGGGGAGACCCAGTACTTC. This gives the protein CASSKIQGETQYF. The complete variable domain, with remaining parts taken from reference TRBV11-3 and TRBJ2-5, reads EAGVVQSPRYKIIEKKQPVAFWCNPISGHNTLYWYLQNLGQGPELLIRYENEEAVDDSQLPKDRFSAERLKGVDSTLKIQPAELGDSAVYLCASSKIQGETQYFGPGTRLLVL.

This sequence joins TRBV6-5 and TRBJ1-1; 7 nucleotides match TRBD1. Losses at the gene ends were 5 bases for V and 4 bases for J; bases not matched to a gene: 4. The CDR3 has 13 amino acids. CDR1 and CDR2 (germline): MNHEY, SVGAGI. The CDR3 nucleotides are TGTGCCAGCAGTGAAGACAGGGCCACTGAAGCTTTCTTT. Translating gives CASSEDRATEAFF.

The J gene is TRBJ1-3, the V gene TRBV7-9, with a weak D call TRBD1 (5 bases). The V gene lost 3 bases and the J gene lost 0 bases, with 9 bases spanning the gap. The CDR3 loop spans 15 amino acids. Germline V gives CDR1 SEHNR, CDR2 FQNEAQ (reference sequence). Here the CDR3 reads CASSFSGRSGNTIYF. The CDR3 nucleotides read TGTGCCAGCAGCTTCTCAGGGCGCTCTGGAAACACCATATATTTT.